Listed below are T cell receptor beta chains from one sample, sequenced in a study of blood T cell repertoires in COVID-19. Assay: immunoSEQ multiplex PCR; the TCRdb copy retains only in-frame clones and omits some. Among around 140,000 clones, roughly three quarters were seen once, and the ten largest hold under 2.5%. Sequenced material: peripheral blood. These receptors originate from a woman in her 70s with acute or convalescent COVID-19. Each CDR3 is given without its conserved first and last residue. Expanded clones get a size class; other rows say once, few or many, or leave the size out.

cdr3_aa: ASSITRPPSGNEQF
j_call: TRBJ2-1
v_call: TRBV19
clone_size: once

cdr3_aa: ASSLEQGARSSGYT
j_call: TRBJ1-2
v_call: TRBV5-4
clone_size: .

cdr3_aa: ASSPTTGGEAF
j_call: TRBJ1-1
v_call: TRBV7-9
clone_size: .

cdr3_aa: ASSLGGGSGNQPQH
j_call: TRBJ1-5
v_call: TRBV28
clone_size: .

cdr3_aa: ASVPTGGVGGKGEQF
j_call: TRBJ2-1
v_call: TRBV7-6
clone_size: few

cdr3_aa: ASSTLQRQGNSPLH
j_call: TRBJ1-6
v_call: TRBV19
clone_size: .

cdr3_aa: ASSLSPFYGYT
j_call: TRBJ1-2
v_call: TRBV5-1
clone_size: .

cdr3_aa: ASSLGQGQHEQY
j_call: TRBJ2-7
v_call: TRBV7-2
clone_size: .

cdr3_aa: ASSLFARLAGDEQF
j_call: TRBJ2-1
v_call: TRBV28
clone_size: .

cdr3_aa: ASSLIINEQY
j_call: TRBJ2-7
v_call: TRBV11-2
clone_size: many

cdr3_aa: ASSRGQGNYGYT
j_call: TRBJ1-2
v_call: TRBV27
clone_size: once

cdr3_aa: ASSLKAGSGDYGYT
j_call: TRBJ1-2
v_call: TRBV27
clone_size: .

cdr3_aa: ASSLAGPAEAF
j_call: TRBJ1-1
v_call: TRBV7-8
clone_size: .

cdr3_aa: ASTNLGGGVVEQF
j_call: TRBJ2-1
v_call: TRBV2
clone_size: few

cdr3_aa: ASSQGAGTLKNIQY
j_call: TRBJ2-4
v_call: TRBV4-3
clone_size: .

cdr3_aa: ASSESRLAPRNEQF
j_call: TRBJ2-1
v_call: TRBV10-1
clone_size: .

cdr3_aa: ASSLTGYGYT
j_call: TRBJ1-2
v_call: TRBV5-1
clone_size: .

cdr3_aa: AWRATGQGNEKLF
j_call: TRBJ1-4
v_call: TRBV30
clone_size: .

cdr3_aa: ASSPQGANYGYT
j_call: TRBJ1-2
v_call: TRBV7-2
clone_size: .

cdr3_aa: ASSYSNRDTNPYEQY
j_call: TRBJ2-7
v_call: TRBV6-2/TRBV6-3
clone_size: many

cdr3_aa: ATGQGNQPQH
j_call: TRBJ1-5
v_call: TRBV6-5
clone_size: .

cdr3_aa: AWSERRLKTQY
j_call: TRBJ2-5
v_call: TRBV30
clone_size: .

cdr3_aa: ASSSGATSNEQY
j_call: TRBJ2-7
v_call: TRBV5-4
clone_size: .

cdr3_aa: ASTWGGSNEKLF
j_call: TRBJ1-4
v_call: TRBV2
clone_size: .

cdr3_aa: ASRDRPSGPQH
j_call: TRBJ1-5
v_call: TRBV21-1
clone_size: .

cdr3_aa: ASSIAGNTGELF
j_call: TRBJ2-2
v_call: TRBV19
clone_size: .

cdr3_aa: AWRPRGGYGYT
j_call: TRBJ1-2
v_call: TRBV30
clone_size: .

cdr3_aa: AISEGQGADTQY
j_call: TRBJ2-3
v_call: TRBV10-3
clone_size: few

cdr3_aa: ASSEWRGLANEQY
j_call: TRBJ2-7
v_call: TRBV25-1
clone_size: .